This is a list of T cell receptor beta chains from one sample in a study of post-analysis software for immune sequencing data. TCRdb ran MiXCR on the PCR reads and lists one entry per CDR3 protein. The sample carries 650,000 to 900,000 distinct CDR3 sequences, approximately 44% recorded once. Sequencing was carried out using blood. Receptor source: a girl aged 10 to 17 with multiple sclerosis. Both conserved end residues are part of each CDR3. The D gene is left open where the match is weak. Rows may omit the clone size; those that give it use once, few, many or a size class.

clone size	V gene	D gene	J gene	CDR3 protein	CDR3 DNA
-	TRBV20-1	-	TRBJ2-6	CSARSPGKAGANVLTF	TGCAGTGCTAGGTCCCCGGGAAAGGCTGGGGCCAACGTCCTGACTTTC
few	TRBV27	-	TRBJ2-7	CASSLGGAGNEQYF	TGTGCCAGCAGTTTAGGGGGGGCTGGAAACGAGCAGTACTTC
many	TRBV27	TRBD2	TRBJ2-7	CASSLLTSGSYEQYF	TGTGCCAGCAGTTTACTGACTAGCGGGAGCTACGAGCAGTACTTC
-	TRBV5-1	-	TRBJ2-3	CASSSRGSSSTDTQYF	TGCGCCAGCAGCTCCCGAGGGAGTAGTAGCACAGATACGCAGTATTTT
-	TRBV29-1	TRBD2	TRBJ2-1	CSVERLAGAETQFF	TGCAGCGTTGAGAGGCTAGCGGGAGCGGAGACCCAGTTCTTC
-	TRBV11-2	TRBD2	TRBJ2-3	CASSPILAGGRDTQYF	TGTGCCAGCAGCCCCATCCTAGCGGGAGGGAGAGATACGCAGTATTTT
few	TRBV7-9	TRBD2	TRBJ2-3	CASSLPGTSGNTDTQYF	TGTGCCAGCAGCTTACCCGGGACTAGCGGGAACACAGATACGCAGTATTTT
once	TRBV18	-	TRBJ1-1	CASSQTGTEAFF	TGTGCCAGCTCACAAACAGGGACTGAAGCTTTCTTT
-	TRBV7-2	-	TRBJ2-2	CASSLAAAVVPGELFF	TGTGCCAGCAGCTTAGCCGCCGCGGTGGTGCCCGGGGAGCTGTTTTTT
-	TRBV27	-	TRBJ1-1	CASTLAGRAFF	TGTGCCAGCACCTTAGCGGGACGGGCTTTCTTT
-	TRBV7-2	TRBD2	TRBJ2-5	CASSRGLTSGETQYF	TGTGCCAGCAGCCGGGGACTAACCTCAGGGGAGACCCAGTACTTC
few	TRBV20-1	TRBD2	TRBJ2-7	CSARESTSGAYEQYF	TGCAGTGCTAGAGAATCGACTAGCGGAGCCTACGAGCAGTACTTC
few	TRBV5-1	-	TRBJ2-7	CASSLETAYEQYF	TGCGCCAGCAGCTTGGAGACGGCCTACGAGCAGTACTTC
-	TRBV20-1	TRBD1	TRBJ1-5	CSALDPGTGGDQPQHF	TGCAGTGCTTTAGATCCCGGGACAGGGGGCGATCAGCCCCAGCATTTT
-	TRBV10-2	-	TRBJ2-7	CASSVKSSYEQYF	TGCGCCAGCAGTGTGAAAAGCTCCTACGAGCAGTACTTC
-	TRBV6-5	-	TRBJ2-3	CASRPRGCTDTQYF	TGTGCCAGCAGGCCCAGGGGCTGCACAGATACGCAGTATTTT
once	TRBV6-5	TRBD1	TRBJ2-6	CASSWTGHSGANVRTF	TGTGCCAGCAGTTGGACAGGCCACTCTGGGGCCAACGTCCGGACTTTC
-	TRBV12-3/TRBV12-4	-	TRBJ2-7	CASSFRHGAYEQYF	TGTGCCAGCAGTTTTCGTCACGGAGCCTACGAGCAGTACTTC
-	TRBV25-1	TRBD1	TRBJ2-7	CASSPGQGGVQYF	TGTGCCAGCAGCCCCGGACAGGGTGGCGTGCAGTACTTC
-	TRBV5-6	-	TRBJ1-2	CASSLVAANYGYTF	TGTGCCAGCAGCTTGGTTGCAGCGAACTATGGCTACACCTTC